These 6 T cell receptor beta chains originate from one sample sequenced in a study of T-cell memory formation after mild COVID-19. Each CDR3 protein is one row after TCRdb ran MiXCR on the 5' RACE reads. Among around 310,000 distinct CDR3 sequences listed, roughly an eighth were seen once. Sequenced input: PBMCs or a T cell subset sorted from them (not recorded which). These receptor sequences come from a man aged 18 to 29 who had mild COVID-19 (a few samples of this study predate the infection). Cell type and time point are not known.

This sequence joins TRBV6-7 and TRBJ2-5; possibly TRBD1 for D (6 bases). TRBV6-7 is marked as an open reading frame, function uncertain. V was cut by 7 bases and J by 5 bases, with 23 bases left in between. The length of the CDR3 is 16 residues. CDR3 region: CASIPPPGAPRETQYF. CDR3 DNA sequence: TGTGCCAGCATTCCCCCCCCAGGGGCGCCTCGGGAGACCCAGTACTTC.

This clonotype has a handful of counts. The CDR3 DNA follows: TGTGCCAGCAGCTCCGTAGCGGGGGGGACCACAGATACGCAGTATTTT. It yields the protein CASSSVAGGTTDTQYF. The chain employs TRBV7-8 and TRBJ2-3; TRBD2 agrees at 11 bases. V was clipped by 4 bases and J by 2 bases; unmatched bases: 5. Germline CDR1 is SGHVS and CDR2 is FQNEAQ. The CDR3 has 16 residues.

The rearrangement links TRBV6-2 or TRBV6-3 to TRBJ2-3; possible D gene TRBD1, 6 bases. Trimming removed 3 bases from V and 4 bases from J, with 20 bases in between. CDR3 length: 17 amino acids. In germline, CDR1 is MNHEY, CDR2 SVGEGT. The chain's CDR3 is CASSYNPQRGTSDTQYF. The CDR3, as DNA: TGTGCCAGCAGTTATAACCCCCAGCGAGGGACATCAGATACGCAGTATTTT.

At least ten counts were recorded for this clonotype. The rearrangement joins TRBV7-9 to TRBJ1-1, with TRBD1 as a possible D gene (6 bases). The germline CDR1 and CDR2 sequences are SEHNR and FQNEAQ (reference sequence). V was shortened by 2 bases and J by 0 bases, with 16 bases between the two germline ends. This CDR3 is 17 amino acids long. CDR3 DNA sequence: TGTGCCAGCAGCTTATGGGGGCGGATAACCATGAACACTGAAGCTTTCTTT. This sequence encodes CASSLWGRITMNTEAFF.

This clonotype occurred a few times. CDR3 DNA: TGTGCCAGCAGTTTACGTACAACTAATGAAAAACTGTTTTTT. The encoded protein is CASSLRTTNEKLFF. The V call is TRBV12-3 or TRBV12-4, the J call TRBJ1-4; D gene unclear. Trimming took off 2 bases at V and 0 bases at J, with 4 bases between the two ends. The CDR3 consists of 14 residues.

J is TRBJ2-1 and V is TRBV5-1; 9 bases are a match to TRBD1. This CDR3 has 15 amino acids. From germline, CDR1 is SGHRS and CDR2 YFSETQ. V shed 4 bases and J 9 bases; nucleotides not matched to a gene: 11. The CDR3 region has the DNA TGCGCCAGCAGCCCCGCGGACAGGGGCTTTAGTGAGCAGTTCTTC. Protein sequence: CASSPADRGFSEQFF.